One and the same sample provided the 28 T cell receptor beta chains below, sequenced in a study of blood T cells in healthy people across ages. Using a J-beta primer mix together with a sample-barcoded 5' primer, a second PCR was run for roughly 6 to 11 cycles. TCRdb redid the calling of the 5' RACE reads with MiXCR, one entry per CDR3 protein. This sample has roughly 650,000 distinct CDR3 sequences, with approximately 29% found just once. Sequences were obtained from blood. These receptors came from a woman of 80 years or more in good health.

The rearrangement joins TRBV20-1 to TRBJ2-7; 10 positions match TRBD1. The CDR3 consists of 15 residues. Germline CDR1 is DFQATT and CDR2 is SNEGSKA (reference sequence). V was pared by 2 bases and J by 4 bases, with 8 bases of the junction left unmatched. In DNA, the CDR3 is TGCAGTGCTAGACGACAGGGGGCCGTGAGTTACGAGCAGTACTTC. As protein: CSARRQGAVSYEQYF.

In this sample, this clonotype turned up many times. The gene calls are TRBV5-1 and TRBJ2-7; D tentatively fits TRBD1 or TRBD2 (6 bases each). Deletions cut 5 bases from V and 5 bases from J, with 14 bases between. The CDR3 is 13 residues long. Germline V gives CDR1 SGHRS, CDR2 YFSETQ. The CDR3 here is CASRRGAMDEQYF. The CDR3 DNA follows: TGCGCCAGCAGAAGGGGGGCTATGGACGAGCAGTACTTC.

The CDR3 sequence: CATRSTGDTQYF. The CDR3 nucleotides read TGTGCCACCAGGTCTACGGGAGATACGCAGTATTTT. The chain has TRBV24-1 and TRBJ2-3; no clear D gene. Per germline, CDR1 KGHDR and CDR2 SFDVKD. V dropped 7 bases and J dropped 5 bases, with 9 bases sitting between them. This CDR3 region has 12 residues.

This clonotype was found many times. The CDR3 here is CASSVGYEQYF. The CDR3 nucleotides are TGTGCCAGCAGCGTGGGCTACGAGCAGTACTTC. The chain has TRBV2 and TRBJ2-7; D remains unclear. V was clipped by 6 bases and J by 3 bases, with 6 bases between them. The CDR3 runs to 11 residues. Germline V gene data show CDR1 as SNHLY and CDR2 as FYNNEI.

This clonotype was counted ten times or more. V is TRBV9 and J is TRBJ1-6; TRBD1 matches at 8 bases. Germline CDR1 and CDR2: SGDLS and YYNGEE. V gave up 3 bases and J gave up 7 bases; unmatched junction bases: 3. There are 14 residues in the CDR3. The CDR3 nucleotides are TGTGCCAGCAGCGAGAGGGACAGGAATTCACCCCTCCACTTT. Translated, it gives CASSERDRNSPLHF.

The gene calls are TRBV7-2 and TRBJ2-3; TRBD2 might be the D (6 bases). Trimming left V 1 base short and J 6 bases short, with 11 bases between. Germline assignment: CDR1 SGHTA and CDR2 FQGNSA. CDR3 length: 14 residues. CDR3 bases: TGTGCCAGCAGCTTAGTGGGGCTAGCGGATACGCAGTATTTT. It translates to CASSLVGLADTQYF. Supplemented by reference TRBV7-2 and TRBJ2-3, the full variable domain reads GAGVSQSPSNKVTEKGKDVELRCDPISGHTALYWYRQSLGQGLEFLIYFQGNSAPDKSGLPSDRFSAERTGGSVSTLTIQRTQQEDSAVYLCASSLVGLADTQYFGPGTRLTVL.

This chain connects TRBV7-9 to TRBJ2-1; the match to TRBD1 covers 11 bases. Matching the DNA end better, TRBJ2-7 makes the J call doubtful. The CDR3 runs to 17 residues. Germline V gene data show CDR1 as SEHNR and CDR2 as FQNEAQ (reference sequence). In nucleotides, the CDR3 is TGTGCCAGCAGCTTAGTTAGCGGACAGGGGGCCTACAATGAGCAGTACTTC. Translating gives CASSLVSGQGAYNEQYF.

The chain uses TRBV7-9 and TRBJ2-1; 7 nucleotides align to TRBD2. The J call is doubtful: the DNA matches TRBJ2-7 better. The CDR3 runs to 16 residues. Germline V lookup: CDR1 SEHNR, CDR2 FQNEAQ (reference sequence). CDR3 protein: CASSSNRTRYYNEQYF. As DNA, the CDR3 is TGTGCCAGCAGCTCGAACCGGACTAGATACTACAATGAGCAGTACTTC.

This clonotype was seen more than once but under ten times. The CDR3 sequence is CASSLALGPGELFF. The CDR3 region has the DNA TGTGCCAGCAGTTTAGCGCTGGGACCCGGGGAGCTGTTTTTT. V is TRBV12-3 or TRBV12-4 and J is TRBJ2-2; either TRBD1 or TRBD2 may supply D (5 bases each). CDR3 length: 14 residues. Trimming removed 0 bases at V and 6 bases at J, with 8 bases between.

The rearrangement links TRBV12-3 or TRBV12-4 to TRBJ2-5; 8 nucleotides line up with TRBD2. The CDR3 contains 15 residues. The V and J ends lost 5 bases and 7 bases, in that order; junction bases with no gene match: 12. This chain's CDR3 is CASSPGLAGTGTQYF. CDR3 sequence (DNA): TGTGCCAGCAGTCCTGGACTAGCCGGTACTGGGACCCAGTACTTC.

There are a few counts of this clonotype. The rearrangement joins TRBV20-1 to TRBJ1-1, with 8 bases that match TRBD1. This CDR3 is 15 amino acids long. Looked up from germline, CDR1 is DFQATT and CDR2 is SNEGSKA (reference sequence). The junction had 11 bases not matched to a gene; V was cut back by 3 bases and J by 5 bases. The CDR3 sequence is CSARGGTGLGTEAFF. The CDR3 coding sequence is TGCAGTGCTAGGGGGGGGACAGGTTTAGGTACTGAAGCTTTCTTT.

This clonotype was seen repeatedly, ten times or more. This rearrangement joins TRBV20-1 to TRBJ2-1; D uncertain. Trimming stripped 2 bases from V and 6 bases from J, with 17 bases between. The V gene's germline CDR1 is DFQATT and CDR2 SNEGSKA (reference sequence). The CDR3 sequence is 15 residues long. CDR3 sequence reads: CSARSVGNDGNEQFF. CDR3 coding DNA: TGCAGTGCTAGATCTGTGGGAAATGACGGCAATGAGCAGTTCTTC.

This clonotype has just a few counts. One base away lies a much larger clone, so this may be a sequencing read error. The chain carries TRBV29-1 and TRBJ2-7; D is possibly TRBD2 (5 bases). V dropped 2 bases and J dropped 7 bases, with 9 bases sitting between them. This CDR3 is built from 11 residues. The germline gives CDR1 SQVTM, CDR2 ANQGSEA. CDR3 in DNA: TGCAGCGTTGAATTCGGGGAGGAGCAGTACTTC. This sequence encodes CSVEFGEEQYF.

The CDR3 loop reads CASSLGGTNTDTQYF. The CDR3, as DNA: TGTGCCAGCAGCTTGGGCGGGACTAACACAGATACGCAGTATTTT. The chain carries TRBV5-4 and TRBJ2-3, with TRBD2 matching 7 bases. V lost 0 bases to trimming and J lost 2 bases; unmatched junction nucleotides: 3. Per germline, CDR1 SGHNT and CDR2 YYREEE (reference sequence). The CDR3 is made up of 15 amino acids.

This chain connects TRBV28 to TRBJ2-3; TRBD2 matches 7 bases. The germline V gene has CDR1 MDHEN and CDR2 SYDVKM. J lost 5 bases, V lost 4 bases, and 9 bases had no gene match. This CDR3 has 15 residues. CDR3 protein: CASSSLTSFGDTQYF. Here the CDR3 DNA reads TGTGCCAGCAGTTCGTTGACTAGCTTTGGAGATACGCAGTATTTT.

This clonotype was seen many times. The CDR3 nucleotides read TGTGCCAGCAGCTTAGATATGGGAGAGCAGTTCTTC. Residues: CASSLDMGEQFF. The rearrangement joins TRBV11-3 to TRBJ2-1; D gene uncertain. Germline CDR1 SGHNT, CDR2 YENEEA. V was pared by 0 bases and J by 10 bases, with 7 bases between. The CDR3 has 12 amino acids.

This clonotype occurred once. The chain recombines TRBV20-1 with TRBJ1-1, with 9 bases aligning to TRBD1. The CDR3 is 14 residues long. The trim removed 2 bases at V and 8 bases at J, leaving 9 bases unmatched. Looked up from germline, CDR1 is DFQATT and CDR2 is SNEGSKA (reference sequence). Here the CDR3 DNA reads TGCAGTGCTAGACTTGACACAGGGGGCGCCGAAGCTTTCTTT. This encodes CSARLDTGGAEAFF.

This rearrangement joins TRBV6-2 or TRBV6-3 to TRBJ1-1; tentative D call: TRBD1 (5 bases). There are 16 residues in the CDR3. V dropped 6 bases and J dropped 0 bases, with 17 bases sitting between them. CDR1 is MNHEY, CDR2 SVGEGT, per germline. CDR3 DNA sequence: TGTGCCAGCAGGTTCGGGGGTCAGGTATTGAACACTGAAGCTTTCTTT. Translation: CASRFGGQVLNTEAFF.

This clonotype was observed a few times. The CDR3 reads CASSLTINEQFF. The CDR3 nucleotides read TGTGCCAGCAGTTTAACCATCAATGAGCAGTTCTTC. This sequence joins TRBV28 and TRBJ2-1; D gene uncertain. V was pared by 2 bases and J by 6 bases, with 5 bases between. Germline CDR1 is MDHEN and CDR2 is SYDVKM. This CDR3 region has 12 residues.

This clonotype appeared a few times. CDR3: CSARETGSLSPLHF. For the CDR3, the DNA is TGCAGTGCTAGAGAGACGGGAAGTCTCTCACCCCTCCACTTT. The chain links TRBV20-1 to TRBJ1-6, with D uncertain. This CDR3 comprises 14 residues. In germline, CDR1 is DFQATT, CDR2 SNEGSKA (reference sequence). V was cut by 0 bases and J by 10 bases, with 13 bases left in between.

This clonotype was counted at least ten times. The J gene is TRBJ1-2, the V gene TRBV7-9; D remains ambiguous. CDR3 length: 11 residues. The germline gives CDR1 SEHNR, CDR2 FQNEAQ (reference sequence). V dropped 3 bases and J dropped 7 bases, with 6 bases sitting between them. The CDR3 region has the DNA TGTGCCAGCAGCTTGTTAGCTGGCTACACCTTC. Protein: CASSLLAGYTF.

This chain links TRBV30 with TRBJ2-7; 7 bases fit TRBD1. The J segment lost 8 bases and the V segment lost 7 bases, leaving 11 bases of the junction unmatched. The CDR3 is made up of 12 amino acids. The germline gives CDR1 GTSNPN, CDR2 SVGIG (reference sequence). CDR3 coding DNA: TGTGCCTCGGGACAGAACCCCGTCCAGCAGTACTTC. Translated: CASGQNPVQQYF.

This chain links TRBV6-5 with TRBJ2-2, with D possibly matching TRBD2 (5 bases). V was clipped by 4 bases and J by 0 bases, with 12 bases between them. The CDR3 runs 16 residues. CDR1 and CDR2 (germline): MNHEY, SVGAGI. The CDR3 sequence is CASSSRVGTNTGELFF. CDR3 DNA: TGTGCCAGCAGTTCCCGGGTCGGGACGAACACCGGGGAGCTGTTTTTT.

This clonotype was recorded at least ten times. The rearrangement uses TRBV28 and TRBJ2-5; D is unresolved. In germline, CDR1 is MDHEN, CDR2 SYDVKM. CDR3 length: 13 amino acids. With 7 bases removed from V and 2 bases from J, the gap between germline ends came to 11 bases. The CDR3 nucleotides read TGTGCCAGCATCTCTGAAGCACAAGAGACCCAGTACTTC. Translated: CASISEAQETQYF.

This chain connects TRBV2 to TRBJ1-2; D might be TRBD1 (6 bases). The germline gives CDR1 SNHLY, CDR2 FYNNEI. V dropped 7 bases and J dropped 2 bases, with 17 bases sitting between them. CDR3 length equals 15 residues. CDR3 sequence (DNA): TGTGCCAGCACGCCCGAACAGGGTTCCAACTATGGCTACACCTTC. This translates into CASTPEQGSNYGYTF.

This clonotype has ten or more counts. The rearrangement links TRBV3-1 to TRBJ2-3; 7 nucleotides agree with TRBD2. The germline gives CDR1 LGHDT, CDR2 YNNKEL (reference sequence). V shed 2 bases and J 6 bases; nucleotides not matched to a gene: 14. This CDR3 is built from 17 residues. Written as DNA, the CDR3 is TGTGCCAGCAGCCAACGGGACTACCCAACCACGCCGGATACGCAGTATTTT. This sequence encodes CASSQRDYPTTPDTQYF.

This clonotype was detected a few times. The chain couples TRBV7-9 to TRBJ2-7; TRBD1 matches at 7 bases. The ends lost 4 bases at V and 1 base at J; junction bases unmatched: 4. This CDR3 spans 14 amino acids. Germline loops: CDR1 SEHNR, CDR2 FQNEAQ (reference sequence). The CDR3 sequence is CASSSDRRSYEQYF. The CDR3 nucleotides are TGTGCCAGCAGCTCGGACAGGAGGTCCTACGAGCAGTACTTC.

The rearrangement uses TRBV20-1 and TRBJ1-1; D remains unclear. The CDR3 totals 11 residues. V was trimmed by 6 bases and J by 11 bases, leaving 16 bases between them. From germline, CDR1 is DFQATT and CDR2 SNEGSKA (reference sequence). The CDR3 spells CSADGPPGAFF. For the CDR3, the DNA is TGCAGTGCAGATGGGCCCCCTGGGGCTTTCTTT.